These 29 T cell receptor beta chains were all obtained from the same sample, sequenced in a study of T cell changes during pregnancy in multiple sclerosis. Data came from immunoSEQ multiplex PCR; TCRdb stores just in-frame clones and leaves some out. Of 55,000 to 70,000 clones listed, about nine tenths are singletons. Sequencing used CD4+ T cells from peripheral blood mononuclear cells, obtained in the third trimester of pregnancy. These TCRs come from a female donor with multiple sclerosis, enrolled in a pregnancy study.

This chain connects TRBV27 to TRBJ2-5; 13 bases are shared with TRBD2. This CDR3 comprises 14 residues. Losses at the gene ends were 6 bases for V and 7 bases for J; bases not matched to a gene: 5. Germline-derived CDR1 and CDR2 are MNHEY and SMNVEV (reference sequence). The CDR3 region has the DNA TGTGCCAGCAGACATACTAGCGGGAGGGTGACCCAGTACTTC. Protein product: CASRHTSGRVTQYF.

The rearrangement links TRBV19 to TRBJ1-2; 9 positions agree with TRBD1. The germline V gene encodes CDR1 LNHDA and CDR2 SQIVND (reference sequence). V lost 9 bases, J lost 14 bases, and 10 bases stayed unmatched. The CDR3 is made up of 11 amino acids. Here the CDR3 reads CASRRQGEETF. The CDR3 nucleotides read TGTGCCAGCCGCCGACAGGGGGAAGAAACCTTC.

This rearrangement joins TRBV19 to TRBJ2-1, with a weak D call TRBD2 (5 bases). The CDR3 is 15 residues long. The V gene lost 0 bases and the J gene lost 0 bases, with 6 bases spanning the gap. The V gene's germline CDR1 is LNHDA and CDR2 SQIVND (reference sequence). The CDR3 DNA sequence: TGTGCCAGTAGTATAGAGGGGAGCTCCTACAATGAGCAGTTCTTC. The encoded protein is CASSIEGSSYNEQFF.

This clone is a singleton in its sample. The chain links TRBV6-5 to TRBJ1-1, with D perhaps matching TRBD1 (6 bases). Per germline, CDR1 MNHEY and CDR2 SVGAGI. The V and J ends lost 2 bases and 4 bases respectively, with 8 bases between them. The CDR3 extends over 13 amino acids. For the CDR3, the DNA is TGTGCCAGCAGTTACGACAGGATCACTGAAGCTTTCTTT. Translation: CASSYDRITEAFF.

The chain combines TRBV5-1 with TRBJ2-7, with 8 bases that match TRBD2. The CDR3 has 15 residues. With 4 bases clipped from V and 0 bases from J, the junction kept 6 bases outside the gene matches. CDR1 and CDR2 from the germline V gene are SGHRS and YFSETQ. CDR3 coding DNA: TGCGCCAGCAGCGCACCGGGACTAGGCTCCTACGAGCAGTACTTC. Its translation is CASSAPGLGSYEQYF.

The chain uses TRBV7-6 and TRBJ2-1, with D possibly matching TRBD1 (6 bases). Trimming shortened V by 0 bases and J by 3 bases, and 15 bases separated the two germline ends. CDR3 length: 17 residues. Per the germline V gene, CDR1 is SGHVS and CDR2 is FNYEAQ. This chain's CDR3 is CASSLARGGSVYNEQFF. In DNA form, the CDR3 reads TGTGCCAGCAGCTTAGCGCGAGGGGGTAGCGTCTACAATGAGCAGTTCTTC.

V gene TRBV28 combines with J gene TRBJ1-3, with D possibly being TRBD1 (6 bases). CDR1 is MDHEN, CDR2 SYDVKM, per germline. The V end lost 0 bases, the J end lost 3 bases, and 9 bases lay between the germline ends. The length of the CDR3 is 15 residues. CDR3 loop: CASSLWDRVGNTIYF. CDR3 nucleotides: TGTGCCAGCAGTTTATGGGACAGAGTTGGAAACACCATATATTTT.

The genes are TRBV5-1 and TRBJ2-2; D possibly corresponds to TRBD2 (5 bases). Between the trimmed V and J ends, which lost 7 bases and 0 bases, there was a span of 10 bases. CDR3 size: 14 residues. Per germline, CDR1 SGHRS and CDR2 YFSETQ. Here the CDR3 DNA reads TGCGCCAGCGGGAGCCTGACGAACACCGGGGAGCTGTTTTTT. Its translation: CASGSLTNTGELFF.

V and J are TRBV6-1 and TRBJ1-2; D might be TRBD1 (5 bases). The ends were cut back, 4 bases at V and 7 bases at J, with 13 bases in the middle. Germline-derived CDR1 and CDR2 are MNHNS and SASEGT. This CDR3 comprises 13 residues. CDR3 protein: CASSVGEQVGYTF. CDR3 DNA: TGTGCCAGCAGTGTAGGGGAACAGGTTGGCTACACCTTC.

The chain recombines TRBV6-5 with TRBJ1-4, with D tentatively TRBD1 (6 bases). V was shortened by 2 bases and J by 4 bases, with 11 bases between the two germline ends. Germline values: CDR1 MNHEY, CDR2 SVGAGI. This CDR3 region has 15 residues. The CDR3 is CASSYVPGDNEKLFF. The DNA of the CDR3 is TGTGCCAGCAGTTACGTCCCAGGGGATAATGAAAAACTGTTTTTT.

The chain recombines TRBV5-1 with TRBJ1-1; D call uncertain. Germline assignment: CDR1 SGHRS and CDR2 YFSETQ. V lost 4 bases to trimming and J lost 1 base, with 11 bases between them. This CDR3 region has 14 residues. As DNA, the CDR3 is TGCGCCAGCAGCCCCCGTACACAGAACACTGAAGCTTTCTTT. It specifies CASSPRTQNTEAFF.

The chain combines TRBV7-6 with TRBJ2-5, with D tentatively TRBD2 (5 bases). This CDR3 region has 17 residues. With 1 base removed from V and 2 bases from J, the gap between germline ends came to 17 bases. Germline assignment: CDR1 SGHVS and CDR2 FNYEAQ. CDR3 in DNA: TGTGCCAGCAGCTTAGGTCGGCAGCTAGCCCTACAAGAGACCCAGTACTTC. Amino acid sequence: CASSLGRQLALQETQYF.

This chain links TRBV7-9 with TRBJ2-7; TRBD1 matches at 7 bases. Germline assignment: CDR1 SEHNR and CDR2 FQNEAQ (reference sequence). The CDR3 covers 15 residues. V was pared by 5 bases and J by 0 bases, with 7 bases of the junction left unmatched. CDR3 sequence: CASSHRQGSSYEQYF. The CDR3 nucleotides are TGTGCCAGCAGCCATCGACAGGGTAGCTCCTACGAGCAGTACTTC.

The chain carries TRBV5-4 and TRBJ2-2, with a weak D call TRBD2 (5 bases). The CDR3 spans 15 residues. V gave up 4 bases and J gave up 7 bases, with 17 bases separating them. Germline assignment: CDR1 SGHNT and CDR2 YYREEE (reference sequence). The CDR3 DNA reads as TGTGCCAGCAGCGGCGGGCCTCTCGGGGTCGGGGAGCTGTTTTTT. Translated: CASSGGPLGVGELFF.

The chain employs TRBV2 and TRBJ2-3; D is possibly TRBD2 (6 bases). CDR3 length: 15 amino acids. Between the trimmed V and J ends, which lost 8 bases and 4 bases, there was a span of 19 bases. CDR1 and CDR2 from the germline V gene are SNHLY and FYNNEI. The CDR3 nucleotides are TGTGCCAGCCGCCTGGGTGTCGGGGGTTCAGATACGCAGTATTTT. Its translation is CASRLGVGGSDTQYF. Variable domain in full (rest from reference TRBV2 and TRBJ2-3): EPEVTQTPSHQVTQMGQEVILRCVPISNHLYFYWYRQILGQKVEFLVSFYNNEISEKSEIFDDQFSVERPDGSNFTLKIRSTKLEDSAMYFCASRLGVGGSDTQYFGPGTRLTVL.

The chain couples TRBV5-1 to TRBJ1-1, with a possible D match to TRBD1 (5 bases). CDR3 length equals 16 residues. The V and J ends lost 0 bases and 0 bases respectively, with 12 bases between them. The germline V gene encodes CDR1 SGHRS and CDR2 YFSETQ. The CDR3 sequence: CASSLVRGNLNTEAFF. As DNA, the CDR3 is TGCGCCAGCAGCTTGGTTCGGGGGAATCTGAACACTGAAGCTTTCTTT.

CDR3 in amino acids: CASSPSRTGAFSEQYF. As DNA, the CDR3 is TGTGCCAGTAGTCCCTCCCGGACAGGGGCTTTCAGCGAGCAGTACTTC. V gene TRBV19 combines with J gene TRBJ2-7; TRBD1 aligns across 9 bases. V was clipped by 5 bases and J by 6 bases; unmatched bases: 14. The CDR3 contains 16 residues. Germline lookup yields CDR1 LNHDA and CDR2 SQIVND (reference sequence).

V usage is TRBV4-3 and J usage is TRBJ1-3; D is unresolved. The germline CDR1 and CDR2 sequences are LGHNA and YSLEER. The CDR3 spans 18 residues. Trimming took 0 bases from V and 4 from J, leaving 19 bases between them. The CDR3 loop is CASSQDDRTDELGNTIYF. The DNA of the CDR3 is TGCGCCAGCAGCCAAGACGATAGGACTGACGAACTCGGAAACACCATATATTTT.

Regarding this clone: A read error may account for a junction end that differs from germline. CDR3 bases: TGCGCCAGCAGCCAAGCCCCGGACAGGGTAAACTATGGCTACACCTTC. Its translation: CASSQAPDRVNYGYTF. The chain combines TRBV7-2 with TRBJ1-2, with 8 bases aligning to TRBD1. Germline CDR1 and CDR2: SGHTA and FQGNSA. The CDR3 spans 16 residues.

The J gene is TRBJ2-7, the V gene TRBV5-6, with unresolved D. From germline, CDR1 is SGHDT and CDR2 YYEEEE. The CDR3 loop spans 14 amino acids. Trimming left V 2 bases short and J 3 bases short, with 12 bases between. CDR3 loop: CASSLEPNVYEQYF. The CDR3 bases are TGTGCCAGCAGCTTAGAGCCCAACGTCTACGAGCAGTACTTC. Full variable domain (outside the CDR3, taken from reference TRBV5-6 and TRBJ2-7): DAGVTQSPTHLIKTRGQQVTLRCSPKSGHDTVSWYQQALGQGPQFIFQYYEEEERQRGNFPDRFSGHQFPNYSSELNVNALLLGDSALYLCASSLEPNVYEQYFGPGTRLTVT.

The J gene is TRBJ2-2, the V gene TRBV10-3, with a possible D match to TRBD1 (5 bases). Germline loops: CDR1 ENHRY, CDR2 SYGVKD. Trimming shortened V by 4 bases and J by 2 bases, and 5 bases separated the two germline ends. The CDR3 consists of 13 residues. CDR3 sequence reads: CAISGTNTGELFF. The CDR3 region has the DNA TGTGCCATCAGTGGGACAAACACCGGGGAGCTGTTTTTT.

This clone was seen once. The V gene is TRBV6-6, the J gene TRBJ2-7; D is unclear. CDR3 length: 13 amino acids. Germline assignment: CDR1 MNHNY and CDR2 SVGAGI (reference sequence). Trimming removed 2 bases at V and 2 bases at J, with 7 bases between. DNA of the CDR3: TGTGCCAGCAGTTACGGGCACGCCTACGAGCAGTACTTC. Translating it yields CASSYGHAYEQYF.

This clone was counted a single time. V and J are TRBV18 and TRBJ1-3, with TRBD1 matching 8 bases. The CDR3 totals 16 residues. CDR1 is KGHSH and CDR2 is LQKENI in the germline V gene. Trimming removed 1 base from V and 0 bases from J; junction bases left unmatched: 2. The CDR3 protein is CASSPQGQASGNTIYF. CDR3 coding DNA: TGTGCCAGCTCACCACAGGGACAGGCCTCTGGAAACACCATATATTTT.

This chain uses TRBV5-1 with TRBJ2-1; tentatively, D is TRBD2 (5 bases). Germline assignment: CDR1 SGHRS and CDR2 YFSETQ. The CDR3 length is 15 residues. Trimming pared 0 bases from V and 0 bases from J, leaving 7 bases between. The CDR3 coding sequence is TGCGCCAGCAGCTTGGGAGGGAGCTCCTACAATGAGCAGTTCTTC. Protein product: CASSLGGSSYNEQFF.

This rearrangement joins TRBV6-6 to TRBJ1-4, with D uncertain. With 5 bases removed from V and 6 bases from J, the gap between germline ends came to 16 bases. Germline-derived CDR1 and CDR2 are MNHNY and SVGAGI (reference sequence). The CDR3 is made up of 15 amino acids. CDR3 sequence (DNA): TGTGCCAGCAGTGCCAGACGGGATTCCTATGAAAAACTGTTTTTT. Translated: CASSARRDSYEKLFF.

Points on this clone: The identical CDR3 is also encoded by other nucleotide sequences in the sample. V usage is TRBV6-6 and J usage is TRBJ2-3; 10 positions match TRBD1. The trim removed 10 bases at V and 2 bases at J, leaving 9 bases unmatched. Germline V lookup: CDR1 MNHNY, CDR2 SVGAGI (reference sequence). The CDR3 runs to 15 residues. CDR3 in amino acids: CATEPGQGFTDTQYF. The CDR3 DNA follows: TGTGCCACGGAACCGGGACAGGGGTTCACAGATACGCAGTATTTT.

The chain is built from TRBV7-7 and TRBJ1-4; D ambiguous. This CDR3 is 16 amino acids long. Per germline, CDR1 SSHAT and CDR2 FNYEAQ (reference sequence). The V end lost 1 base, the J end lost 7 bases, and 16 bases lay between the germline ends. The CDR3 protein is CASSLGTSLGGEKLFF. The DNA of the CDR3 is TGTGCCAGCAGCTTAGGGACCTCCCTAGGAGGTGAAAAACTGTTTTTT.

The CDR3 DNA follows: TGTGCCAGCAGCTTTACAGGGATATCAGATACGCAGTATTTT. This gives the protein CASSFTGISDTQYF. The chain joins TRBV7-8 to TRBJ2-3; D perhaps matches TRBD1 (6 bases). V was shortened by 3 bases and J by 4 bases, with 11 bases between the two germline ends. CDR1 and CDR2 (germline): SGHVS, FQNEAQ. The CDR3 is 14 amino acids.

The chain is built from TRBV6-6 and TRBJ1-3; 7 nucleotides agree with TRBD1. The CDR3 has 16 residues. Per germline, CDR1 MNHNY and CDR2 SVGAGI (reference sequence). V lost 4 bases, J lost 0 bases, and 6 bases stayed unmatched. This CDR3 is CASSSTGPRSGNTIYF. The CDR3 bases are TGTGCCAGCAGTTCGACAGGGCCCCGCTCTGGAAACACCATATATTTT.